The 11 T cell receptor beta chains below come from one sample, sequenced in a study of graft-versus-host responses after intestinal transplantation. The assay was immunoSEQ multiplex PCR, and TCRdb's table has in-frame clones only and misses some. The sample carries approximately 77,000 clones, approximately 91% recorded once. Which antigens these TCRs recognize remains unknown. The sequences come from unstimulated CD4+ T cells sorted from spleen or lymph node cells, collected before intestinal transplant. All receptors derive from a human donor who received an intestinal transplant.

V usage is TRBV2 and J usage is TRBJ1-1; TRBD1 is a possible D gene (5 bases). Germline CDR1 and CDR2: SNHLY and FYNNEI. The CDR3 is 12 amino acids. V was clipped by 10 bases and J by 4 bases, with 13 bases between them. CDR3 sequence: CAIEYRGTEAFF. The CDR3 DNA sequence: TGTGCCATCGAATATAGGGGCACTGAAGCTTTCTTT.

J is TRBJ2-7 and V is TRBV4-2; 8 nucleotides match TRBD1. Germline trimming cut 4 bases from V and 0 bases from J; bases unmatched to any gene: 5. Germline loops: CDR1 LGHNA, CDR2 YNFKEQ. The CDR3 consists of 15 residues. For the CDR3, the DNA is TGTGCCAGCAGCCCTTGGACAGGGATCTCCTACGAGCAGTACTTC. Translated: CASSPWTGISYEQYF.

CDR3 nucleotide sequence: TGTGCCAGCAGCCCCCGACAGGGCCTAGCCAAAAACATTCAGTACTTC. Amino acid sequence: CASSPRQGLAKNIQYF. V usage is TRBV11-2 and J usage is TRBJ2-4; 7 bases agree with TRBD1. V shed 5 bases and J 0 bases; nucleotides not matched to a gene: 7. Germline-derived CDR1 and CDR2 are SGHAT and FQNNGV. This CDR3 has 16 amino acids.

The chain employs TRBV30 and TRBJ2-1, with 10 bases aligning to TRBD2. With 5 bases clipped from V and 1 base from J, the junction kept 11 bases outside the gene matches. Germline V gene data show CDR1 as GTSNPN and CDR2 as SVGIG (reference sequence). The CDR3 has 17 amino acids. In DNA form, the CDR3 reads TGTGCCTGGGGAGCCCCGAGCGGGGGGGTTTCCTACAATGAGCAGTTCTTC. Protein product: CAWGAPSGGVSYNEQFF.

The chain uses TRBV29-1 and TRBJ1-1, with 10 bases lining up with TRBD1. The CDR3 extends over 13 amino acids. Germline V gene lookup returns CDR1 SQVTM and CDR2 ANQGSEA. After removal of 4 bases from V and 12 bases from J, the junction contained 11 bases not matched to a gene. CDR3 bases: TGCAGCGTTGGGGAGGGCCGGGACAGGGGAACTTTCTTT. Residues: CSVGEGRDRGTFF.

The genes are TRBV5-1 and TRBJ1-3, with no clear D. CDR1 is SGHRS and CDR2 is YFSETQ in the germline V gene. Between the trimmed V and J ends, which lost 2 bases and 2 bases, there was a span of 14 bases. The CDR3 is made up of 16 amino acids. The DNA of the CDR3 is TGCGCCAGCAGCTTCGGGAAGGGCGGCCCTGGAAACACCATATATTTT. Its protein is CASSFGKGGPGNTIYF.

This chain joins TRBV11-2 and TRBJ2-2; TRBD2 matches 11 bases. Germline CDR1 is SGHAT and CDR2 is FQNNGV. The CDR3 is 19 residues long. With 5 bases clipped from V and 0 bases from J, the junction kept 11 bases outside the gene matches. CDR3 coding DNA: TGTGCCAGCAGCCCTCTAGCGGGGGGTACCATCGCGAACACCGGGGAGCTGTTTTTT. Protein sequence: CASSPLAGGTIANTGELFF.

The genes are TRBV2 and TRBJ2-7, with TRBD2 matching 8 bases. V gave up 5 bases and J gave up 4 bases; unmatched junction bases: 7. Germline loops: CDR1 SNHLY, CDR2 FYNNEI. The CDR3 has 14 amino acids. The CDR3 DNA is TGTGCCAGCAGTCTTCCGGGAGGGCTTTACGAGCAGTACTTC. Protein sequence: CASSLPGGLYEQYF.

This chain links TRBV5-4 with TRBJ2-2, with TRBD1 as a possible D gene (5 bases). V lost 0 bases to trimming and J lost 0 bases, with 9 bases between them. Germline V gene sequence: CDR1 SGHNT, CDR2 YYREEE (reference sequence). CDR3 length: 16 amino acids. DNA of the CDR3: TGTGCCAGCAGCTTGGCTGTGACAGCGAACACCGGGGAGCTGTTTTTT. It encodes CASSLAVTANTGELFF.

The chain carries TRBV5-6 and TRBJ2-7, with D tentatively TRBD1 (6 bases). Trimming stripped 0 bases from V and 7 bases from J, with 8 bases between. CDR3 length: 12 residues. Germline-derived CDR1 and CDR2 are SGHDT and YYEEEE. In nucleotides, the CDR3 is TGTGCCAGCAGCTTGGTTAGGGGGGAGCAGTACTTC. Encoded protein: CASSLVRGEQYF.

The CDR3 sequence is CSVRRGGSDTQYF. The CDR3 DNA sequence: TGCAGCGTCCGGCGGGGGGGCTCAGATACGCAGTATTTT. V and J are TRBV29-1 and TRBJ2-3, with TRBD2 matching over 9 bases. Germline lookup yields CDR1 SQVTM and CDR2 ANQGSEA. Unmatched junction bases numbered 5, after V lost 6 bases and J lost 4 bases. This CDR3 is 13 amino acids long.